The 13 T cell receptor beta chains presented below share a single source sample, sequenced in a study of T cells in Graves' hyperthyroidism and ophthalmopathy. Authors of the study amplified TCR beta CDR3 regions from RNA transcripts. When the TCR CDR3 underwent first-round RT-PCR, the HTBI primer set was used. TCRdb redid the calling of the multiplex PCR reads with MiXCR, one entry per CDR3 protein. The sample contains 500,000 to 750,000 distinct CDR3 sequences, about 43% of which appear only once. Material for sequencing was peripheral blood or thyroid tissue (not recorded which). These receptors all come from a young woman with Graves' hyperthyroidism.

This clonotype was counted many times. V and J are TRBV18 and TRBJ1-2; no clear D gene. The CDR3 has 13 residues. The germline gives CDR1 KGHSH, CDR2 LQKENI. The V end lost 4 bases, the J end lost 8 bases, and 14 bases lay between the germline ends. CDR3 sequence reads: CASSLGLTGGYTF. In nucleotides, the CDR3 is TGTGCCAGCTCACTGGGATTGACCGGGGGCTACACCTTC.

V and J are TRBV29-1 and TRBJ1-1, with 8 bases aligning to TRBD1. This CDR3 contains 13 residues. Germline V gives CDR1 SQVTM, CDR2 ANQGSEA. The trim removed 7 bases at V and 4 bases at J, leaving 8 bases unmatched. The CDR3 nucleotides are TGCAGCGCCCTCCACAGGGGGTTCACTGAAGCTTTCTTT. Residues: CSALHRGFTEAFF. Drawing the rest from reference TRBV29-1 and TRBJ1-1, the complete variable domain is SAVISQKPSRDICQRGTSLTIQCQVDSQVTMMFWYRQQPGQSLTLIATANQGSEATYESGFVIDKFPISRPNLTFSTLTVSNMSPEDSSIYLCSALHRGFTEAFFGQGTRLTVV.

This clonotype has a handful of counts. This chain's CDR3 is CATSSSRFVDEQFF. The CDR3 bases are TGTGCCACCAGCAGCTCTCGTTTTGTCGATGAGCAGTTCTTC. The chain has TRBV15 and TRBJ2-1; no firm D call. V dropped 3 bases and J dropped 8 bases, with 14 bases sitting between them. The CDR3 has 14 amino acids. Germline CDR1 is LNHNV and CDR2 is YYDKDF (reference sequence). The variable domain in full, with the rest retrieved from reference TRBV15 and TRBJ2-1, is DAMVIQNPRYQVTQFGKPVTLSCSQTLNHNVMYWYQQKSSQAPKLLFHYYDKDFNNEADTPDNFQSRRPNTSFCFLDIRSPGLGDTAMYLCATSSSRFVDEQFFGPGTRLTVL.

The DNA for the CDR3 is TGTGCCTGTCAGTCGGGACAGGGGGCGGTCGTGGGGGGCTACACCTTC. This encodes CACQSGQGAVVGGYTF. The chain couples TRBV30 to TRBJ1-2, with 12 nucleotides matching TRBD1. This CDR3 has 16 residues. The trim removed 6 bases at V and 8 bases at J, leaving 16 bases unmatched. Germline V CDR1 and CDR2: GTSNPN, SVGIG (reference sequence). Full variable domain (outside the CDR3, taken from reference TRBV30 and TRBJ1-2): SQTIHQWPATLVQPVGSPLSLECTVEGTSNPNLYWYRQAAGRGLQLLFYSVGIGQISSEVPQNLSASRPQDRQFILSSKKLLLSDSGFYLCACQSGQGAVVGGYTFGSGTRLTVV.

V usage is TRBV7-9 and J usage is TRBJ2-5, with a possible D match to TRBD2 (5 bases). The length of the CDR3 is 15 residues. The germline V and J ends were trimmed by 3 bases and 4 bases, with 15 bases remaining between them. Germline CDR1 reads SEHNR; CDR2 reads FQNEAQ (reference sequence). The CDR3 coding sequence is TGTGCCAGCAGCTTTGGGTCGGGGATTGGAGAGACCCAGTACTTC. Protein product: CASSFGSGIGETQYF.

This clonotype was detected ten times or more. J is TRBJ2-5 and V is TRBV7-9, with TRBD2 matching over 11 bases. The germline V gene encodes CDR1 SEHNR and CDR2 FQNEAQ (reference sequence). The V segment lost 4 bases and the J segment 5 bases; nucleotides outside the gene matches: 6. The CDR3 spans 15 residues. The CDR3 sequence: CASSSTSGRGETQYF. In DNA, the CDR3 is TGTGCCAGCAGCTCTACTAGCGGGAGAGGGGAGACCCAGTACTTC.

Ten or more counts support this clonotype. This chain joins TRBV20-1 and TRBJ2-5, with no clear D. Per germline, CDR1 DFQATT and CDR2 SNEGSKA (reference sequence). This CDR3 contains 14 residues. Trimming took 0 bases from V and 0 from J, leaving 8 bases between them. CDR3 residues: CSAREWVYQETQYF. CDR3 DNA: TGCAGTGCTAGAGAATGGGTTTACCAAGAGACCCAGTACTTC.

The table lists this clonotype with a few counts. The V gene is TRBV2, the J gene TRBJ1-1, with TRBD1 as a possible D gene (5 bases). The germline CDR1 and CDR2 sequences are SNHLY and FYNNEI. Trimming removed 5 bases from V and 1 base from J, with 11 bases in between. CDR3 length: 14 residues. The CDR3 region is CASSLRDRNTEAFF. CDR3 in DNA: TGTGCCAGCAGTTTACGCGACAGGAACACTGAAGCTTTCTTT. The full variable domain, rest sourced from reference TRBV2 and TRBJ1-1, is EPEVTQTPSHQVTQMGQEVILRCVPISNHLYFYWYRQILGQKVEFLVSFYNNEISEKSEIFDDQFSVERPDGSNFTLKIRSTKLEDSAMYFCASSLRDRNTEAFFGQGTRLTVV.

The chain links TRBV29-1 to TRBJ2-2; D gene uncertain. The CDR3 has 14 residues. Trimming cost V 8 bases and J 0 bases, with 13 bases left between them. Germline V lookup: CDR1 SQVTM, CDR2 ANQGSEA. The CDR3 coding sequence is TGCAGCTTAAATCGGGCCGCGAACACCGGGGAGCTGTTTTTT. Its protein product is CSLNRAANTGELFF.

This clonotype has at least ten counts. V and J are TRBV25-1 and TRBJ2-2; D possibly corresponds to TRBD2 (5 bases). Germline V CDR1 and CDR2: MGHDK, SYGVNS. Trimming removed 8 bases at V and 1 base at J, with 11 bases between. The CDR3 spans 14 residues. This chain's CDR3 is CASGGLLNTGELFF. The CDR3 region has the DNA TGTGCCAGCGGAGGACTCTTGAACACCGGGGAGCTGTTTTTT.

The CDR3 nucleotides are TGTGCCAGCAGTGGTCCGCTAGCCAAAAACACCATATATTTT. Its translation: CASSGPLAKNTIYF. The gene calls are TRBV2 and TRBJ1-3; D remains ambiguous. V was trimmed by 4 bases and J by 6 bases, leaving 13 bases between them. The CDR3 loop spans 14 amino acids. CDR1 is SNHLY and CDR2 is FYNNEI in the germline V gene.

This clonotype was detected ten times or more. The junction shows a germline mismatch at one end, possibly a read error. The CDR3 nucleotides read TGTGCCAGCAGTGTGGGCAGCCAGACGCTCTTT. It specifies CASSVGSQTLF. V gene TRBV25-1 combines with J gene TRBJ1-1; D gene ambiguous. The CDR3 is 11 amino acids. In germline, CDR1 is MGHDK, CDR2 SYGVNS.

In its sample, this clonotype was seen many times. The CDR3 nucleotides are TGTGCCAGCTCGAAGGGAACAGGGTGGTACGAGCAGTACTTC. This gives the protein CASSKGTGWYEQYF. V gene TRBV18 combines with J gene TRBJ2-7, with D perhaps matching TRBD1 (6 bases). CDR1 and CDR2 (germline): KGHSH, LQKENI. Trimming took 6 bases from V and 4 from J, leaving 16 bases between them. The CDR3 has 14 amino acids. The full variable domain, with the rest looked up from reference TRBV18 and TRBJ2-7, is NAGVMQNPRHLVRRRGQEARLRCSPMKGHSHVYWYRQLPEEGLKFMVYLQKENIIDESGMPKERFSAEFPKEGPSILRIQQVVRGDSAAYFCASSKGTGWYEQYFGPGTRLTVT.